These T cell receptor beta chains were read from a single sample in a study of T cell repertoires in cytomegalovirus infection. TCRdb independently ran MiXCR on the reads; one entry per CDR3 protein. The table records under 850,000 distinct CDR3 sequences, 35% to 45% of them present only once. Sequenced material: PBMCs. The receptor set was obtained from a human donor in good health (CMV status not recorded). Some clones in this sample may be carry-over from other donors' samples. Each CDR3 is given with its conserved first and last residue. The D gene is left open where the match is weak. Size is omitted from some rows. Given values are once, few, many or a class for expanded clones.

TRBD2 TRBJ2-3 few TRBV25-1 CASSGRLAGETDTQYF TGTGCCAGCAGTGGTAGACTAGCGGGAGAGACAGATACGCAGTATTTT
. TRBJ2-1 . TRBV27 CASHSGYEQFF TGTGCCAGCCACAGTGGATATGAGCAGTTCTTC
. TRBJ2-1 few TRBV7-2 CASSLVGGWKNNEQFF TGTGCCAGCAGCTTAGTCGGCGGGTGGAAGAACAATGAGCAGTTCTTC
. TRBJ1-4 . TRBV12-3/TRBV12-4 CASSPGQGVGVVF TGTGCCAGCAGCCCTGGTCAGGGAGTTGGGGTGGTTTTT
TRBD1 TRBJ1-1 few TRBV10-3 CAISEPGQGATEAFF TGTGCCATCAGTGAGCCCGGACAGGGGGCCACTGAAGCTTTCTTT
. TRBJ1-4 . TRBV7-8 CASSLALIGSAENLFF TGTGCCAGCAGCTTAGCGCTAATTGGCTCAGCGGAAAACCTGTTTTTT
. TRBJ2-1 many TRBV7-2 CASSLVGSSPNNEQFF TGTGCCAGCAGCTTAGTGGGCAGTTCCCCCAACAATGAGCAGTTCTTC
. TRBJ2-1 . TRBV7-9 CASRDSRNEHFF TGTGCCAGCAGGGACAGTCGCAATGAGCATTTCTTC
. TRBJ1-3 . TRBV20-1 CSSRDSASPRNTIYF TGCAGTTCTAGAGATTCGGCAAGCCCACGAAACACCATATATTTT
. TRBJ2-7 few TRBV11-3 CASSLDRTATYEQYF TGTGCCAGCAGCTTAGATAGGACAGCGACCTACGAGCAGTACTTC
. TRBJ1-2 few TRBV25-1 CASSEYRGTNRGYTF TGTGCCAGCAGTGAATATCGCGGTACGAACCGCGGCTACACCTTC
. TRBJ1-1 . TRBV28 CASSYTRNRDEAFF TGTGCCAGCAGTTACACCCGAAACAGGGATGAAGCTTTCTTT
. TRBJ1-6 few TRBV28 CASIRSAGPLNNSPLHF TGTGCCAGCATCCGATCGGCAGGGCCGTTAAATAATTCACCCCTCCACTTT
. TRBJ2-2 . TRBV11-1 CASRLRGKNTGELFF TGTGCCAGCAGGCTACGGGGGAAGAACACCGGGGAGCTGTTTTTT
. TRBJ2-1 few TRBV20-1 CSASAGGSLFGEQFF TGCAGTGCTAGCGCGGGTGGGAGTTTGTTCGGTGAGCAGTTCTTC
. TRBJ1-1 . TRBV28 CASSLLGSTEAFF TGTGCCAGCAGTTTATTGGGTTCGACCGAAGCTTTCTTT
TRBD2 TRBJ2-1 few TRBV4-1 CASSPIRLAGGSLEQFF TGCGCCAGCAGCCCTATCCGACTAGCGGGGGGTTCGCTTGAGCAGTTCTTC
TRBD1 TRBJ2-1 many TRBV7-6 CASSRGQGFSEQFF TGTGCCAGCAGCCGGGGACAGGGGTTCAGTGAGCAGTTCTTC
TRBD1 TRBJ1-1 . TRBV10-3 CAISHDRATEAFF TGTGCCATCAGCCACGACAGGGCCACTGAAGCTTTCTTT
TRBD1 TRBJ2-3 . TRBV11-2 CASSFRDRVHTQYF TGTGCCAGCAGCTTCCGGGACAGGGTACATACGCAGTATTTT
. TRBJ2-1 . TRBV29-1 CSVRASKGTLQVEQFF TGCAGCGTTCGGGCCTCCAAAGGGACCCTCCAGGTTGAGCAGTTCTTC
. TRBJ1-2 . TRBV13 CASSHRKYGYTF TGTGCCAGCAGCCATCGCAAGTATGGCTACACCTTC
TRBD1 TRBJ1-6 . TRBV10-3 CAIKGQGVSPLHF TGTGCCATCAAGGGACAGGGGGTTTCACCCCTCCACTTT
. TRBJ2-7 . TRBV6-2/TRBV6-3 CASSGTSTYEQYF TGTGCCAGCAGTGGGACTTCTACTTACGAGCAGTACTTC
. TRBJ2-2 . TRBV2 CASSQRVTNTGELFF TGTGCCAGCAGCCAGCGGGTTACGAACACCGGGGAGCTGTTTTTT
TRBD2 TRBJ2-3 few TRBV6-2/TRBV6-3 CASLLAGVTDTQYF TGTGCCAGCTTACTAGCGGGCGTAACAGATACGCAGTATTTT
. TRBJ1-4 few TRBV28 CASTALDTNEKLFF TGTGCCAGCACCGCTCTCGATACTAATGAAAAACTGTTTTTT
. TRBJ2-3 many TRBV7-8 CASSLGDGLTDTQYF TGTGCCAGCAGCTTAGGAGATGGGCTCACAGATACGCAGTATTTT
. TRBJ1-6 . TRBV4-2 CASSRNGNREDPLHF TGTGCCAGCAGCCGCAATGGCAACAGGGAGGATCCCCTCCACTTT
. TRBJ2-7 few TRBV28 CASSTQAGPGSYEQYF TGTGCCAGCAGTACCCAGGCAGGACCGGGCTCCTACGAGCAGTACTTC
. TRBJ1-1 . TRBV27 CASMDTWNTEAFF TGTGCCAGCATGGACACCTGGAACACTGAAGCTTTCTTT
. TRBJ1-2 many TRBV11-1 CASSLHGSYGYTF TGTGCCAGCAGCTTACACGGGTCCTATGGCTACACCTTC
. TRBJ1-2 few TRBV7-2 CASSPGPSYGYTF TGTGCCAGCAGCCCAGGGCCTAGCTATGGCTACACCTTC
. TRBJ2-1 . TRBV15 CATRRGNPYNEQFF TGTGCCACCAGGCGCGGAAATCCCTACAATGAGCAGTTCTTC
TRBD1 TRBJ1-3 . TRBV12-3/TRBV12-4 CASSFGQGLSGNTIYF TGTGCCAGCAGTTTTGGACAGGGCCTCTCTGGAAACACCATATATTTT
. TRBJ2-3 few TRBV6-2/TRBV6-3 CASSSARDTDTQYF TGTGCCAGCAGTTCGGCCAGGGACACAGATACGCAGTATTTT
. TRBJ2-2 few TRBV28 CASSILYLGDTGELFF TGTGCCAGCAGTATCCTTTATTTAGGGGACACCGGGGAGCTGTTTTTT
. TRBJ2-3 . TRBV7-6 CASSLAHGMGTDTPYF TGTGCCAGCAGCTTAGCCCACGGGATGGGCACAGATACGCCGTATTTT
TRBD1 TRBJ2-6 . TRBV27 CASSTRDRTSNVLTF TGTGCCAGCAGTACCCGGGACAGAACCTCCAACGTCCTGACTTTC
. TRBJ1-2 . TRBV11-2 CASSSIPLRPGWDGYTF TGTGCCAGCAGCTCAATCCCCCTCAGGCCAGGGTGGGATGGCTACACCTTC
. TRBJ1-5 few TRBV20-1 CSAVGSLGNQPQHF TGCAGTGCCGTTGGGTCGTTAGGAAATCAGCCCCAGCATTTT
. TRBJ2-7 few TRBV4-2 CASSQLEGQGNSYEQYF TGTGCCAGCAGCCAACTAGAGGGGCAGGGCAACTCCTACGAGCAGTACTTC
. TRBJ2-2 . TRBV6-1 CASSQGWLTNTGELFF TGTGCCAGCAGCCAGGGGTGGCTGACGAACACCGGGGAGCTGTTTTTT
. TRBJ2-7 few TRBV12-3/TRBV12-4 CASRGGMGAYEQYF TGTGCCAGCAGAGGCGGGATGGGGGCCTACGAGCAGTACTTC
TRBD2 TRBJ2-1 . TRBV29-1 CSVEGGLAPIKGNEQFF TGCAGCGTTGAGGGCGGACTAGCGCCAATCAAAGGGAATGAGCAGTTCTTC